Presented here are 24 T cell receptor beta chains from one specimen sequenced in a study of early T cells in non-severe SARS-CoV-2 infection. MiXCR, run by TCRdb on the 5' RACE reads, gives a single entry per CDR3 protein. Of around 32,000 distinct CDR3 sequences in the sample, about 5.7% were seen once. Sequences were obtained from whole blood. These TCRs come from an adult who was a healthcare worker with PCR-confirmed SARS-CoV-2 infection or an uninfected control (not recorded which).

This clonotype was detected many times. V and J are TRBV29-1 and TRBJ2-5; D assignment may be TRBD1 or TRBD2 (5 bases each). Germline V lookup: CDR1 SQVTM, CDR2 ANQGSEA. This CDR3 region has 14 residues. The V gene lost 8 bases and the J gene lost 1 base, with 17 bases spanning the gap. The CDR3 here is CSHPPTGGQETQYF. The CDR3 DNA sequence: TGCAGCCATCCCCCTACTGGGGGCCAAGAGACCCAGTACTTC. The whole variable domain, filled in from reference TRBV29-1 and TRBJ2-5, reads SAVISQKPSRDICQRGTSLTIQCQVDSQVTMMFWYRQQPGQSLTLIATANQGSEATYESGFVIDKFPISRPNLTFSTLTVSNMSPEDSSIYLCSHPPTGGQETQYFGPGTRLLVL.

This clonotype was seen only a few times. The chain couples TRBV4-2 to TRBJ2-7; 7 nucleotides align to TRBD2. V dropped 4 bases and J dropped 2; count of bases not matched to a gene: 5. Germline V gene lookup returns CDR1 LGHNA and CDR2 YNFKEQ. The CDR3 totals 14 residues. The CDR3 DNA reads TGTGCCAGCAGCCCGTCAGGACTAGCCTACGAGCAGTACTTC. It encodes CASSPSGLAYEQYF.

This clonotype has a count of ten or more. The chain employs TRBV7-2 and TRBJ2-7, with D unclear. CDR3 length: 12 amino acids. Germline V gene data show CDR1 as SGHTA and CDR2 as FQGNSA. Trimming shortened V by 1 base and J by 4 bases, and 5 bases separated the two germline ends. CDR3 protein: CASSLVRYEQYF. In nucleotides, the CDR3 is TGTGCCAGCAGCTTAGTTCGATACGAGCAGTACTTC.

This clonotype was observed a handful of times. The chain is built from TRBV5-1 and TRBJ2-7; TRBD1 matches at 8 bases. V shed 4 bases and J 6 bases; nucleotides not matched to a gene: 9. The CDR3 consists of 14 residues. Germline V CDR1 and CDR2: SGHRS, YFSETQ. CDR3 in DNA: TGCGCCAGCAGCCTTGGGACAGGTACGTTCGAGCAGTACTTC. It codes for CASSLGTGTFEQYF.

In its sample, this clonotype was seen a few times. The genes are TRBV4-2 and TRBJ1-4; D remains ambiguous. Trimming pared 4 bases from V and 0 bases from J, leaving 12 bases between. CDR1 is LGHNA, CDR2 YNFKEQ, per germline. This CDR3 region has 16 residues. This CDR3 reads CASSPWTVSTNEKLFF. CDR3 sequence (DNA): TGTGCCAGCAGCCCCTGGACGGTTTCAACTAATGAAAAACTGTTTTTT.

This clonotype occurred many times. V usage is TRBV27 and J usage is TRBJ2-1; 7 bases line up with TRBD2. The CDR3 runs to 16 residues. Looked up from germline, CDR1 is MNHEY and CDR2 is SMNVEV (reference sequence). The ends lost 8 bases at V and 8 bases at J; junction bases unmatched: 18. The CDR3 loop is CASANSAGEVVYEQFF. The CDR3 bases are TGTGCCAGCGCGAATTCGGCGGGGGAAGTTGTCTATGAGCAGTTCTTC.

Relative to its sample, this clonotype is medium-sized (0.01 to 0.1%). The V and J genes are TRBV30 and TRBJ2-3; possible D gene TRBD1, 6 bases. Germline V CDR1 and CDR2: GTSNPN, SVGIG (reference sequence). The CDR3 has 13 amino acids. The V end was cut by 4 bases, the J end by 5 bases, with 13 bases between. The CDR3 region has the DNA TGTGCCTGGACAGGGGACCCGGAAGATACGCAGTATTTT. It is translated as CAWTGDPEDTQYF.

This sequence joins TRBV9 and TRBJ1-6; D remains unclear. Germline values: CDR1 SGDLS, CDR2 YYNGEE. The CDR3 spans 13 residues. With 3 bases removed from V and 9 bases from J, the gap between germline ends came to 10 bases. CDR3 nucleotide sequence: TGTGCCAGCAGCGCTTCTCCCCGTTCACCCCTCCACTTT. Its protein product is CASSASPRSPLHF.

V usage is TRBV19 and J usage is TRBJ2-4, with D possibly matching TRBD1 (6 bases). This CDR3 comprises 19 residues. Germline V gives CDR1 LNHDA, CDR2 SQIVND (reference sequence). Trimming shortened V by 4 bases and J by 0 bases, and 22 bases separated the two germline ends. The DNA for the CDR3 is TGTGCCAGTAGTAACCCCTGGCAGGGGAATTGGGAAGCCAAAAACATTCAGTACTTC. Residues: CASSNPWQGNWEAKNIQYF.

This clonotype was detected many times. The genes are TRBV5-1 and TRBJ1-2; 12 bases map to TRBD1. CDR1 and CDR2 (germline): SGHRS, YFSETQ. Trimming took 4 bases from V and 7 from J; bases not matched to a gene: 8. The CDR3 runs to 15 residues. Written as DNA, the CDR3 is TGCGCCAGCAGCACCATGGGACAGGGGGCGGTTGGCTACACCTTC. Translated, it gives CASSTMGQGAVGYTF.

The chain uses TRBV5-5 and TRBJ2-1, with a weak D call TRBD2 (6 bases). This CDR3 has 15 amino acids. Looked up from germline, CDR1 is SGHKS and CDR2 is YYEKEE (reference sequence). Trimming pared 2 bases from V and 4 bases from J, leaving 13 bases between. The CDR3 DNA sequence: TGTGCCAGCAGCTTAATAAGAGGGACTTACAATGAGCAGTTCTTC. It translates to CASSLIRGTYNEQFF.

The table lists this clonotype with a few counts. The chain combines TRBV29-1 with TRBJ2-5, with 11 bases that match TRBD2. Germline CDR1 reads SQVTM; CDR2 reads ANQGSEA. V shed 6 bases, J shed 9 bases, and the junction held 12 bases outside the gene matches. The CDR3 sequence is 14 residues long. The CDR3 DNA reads TGCAGCGTGGCCGGACTAGCGGGTCGACGGGCCCAGTACTTC. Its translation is CSVAGLAGRRAQYF.

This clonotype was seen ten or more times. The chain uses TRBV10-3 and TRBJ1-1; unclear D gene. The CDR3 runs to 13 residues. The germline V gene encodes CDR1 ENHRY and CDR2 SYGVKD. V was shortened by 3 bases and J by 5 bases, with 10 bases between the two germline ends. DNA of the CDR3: TGTGCCATCAGTGACATTGATCGTACTGAAGCTTTCTTT. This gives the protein CAISDIDRTEAFF.

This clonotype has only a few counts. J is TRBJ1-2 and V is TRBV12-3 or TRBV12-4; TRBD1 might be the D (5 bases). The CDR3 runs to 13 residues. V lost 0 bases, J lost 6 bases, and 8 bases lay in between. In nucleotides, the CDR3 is TGTGCCAGCAGTTTAGCCCAGGGAAATGGCTACACCTTC. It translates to CASSLAQGNGYTF.

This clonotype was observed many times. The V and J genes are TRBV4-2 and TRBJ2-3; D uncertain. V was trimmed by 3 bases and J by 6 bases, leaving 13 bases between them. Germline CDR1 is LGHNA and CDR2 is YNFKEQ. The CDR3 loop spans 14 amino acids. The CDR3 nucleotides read TGTGCCAGCAGCCAGGGCACAAATCTGGATACGCAGTATTTT. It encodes CASSQGTNLDTQYF.

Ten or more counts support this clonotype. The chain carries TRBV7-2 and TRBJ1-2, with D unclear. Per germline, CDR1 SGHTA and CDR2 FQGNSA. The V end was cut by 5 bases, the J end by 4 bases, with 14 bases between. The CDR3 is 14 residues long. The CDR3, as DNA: TGTGCCAGCAGCCCCCGATGGGAGGGCTATGGCTACACCTTC. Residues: CASSPRWEGYGYTF.

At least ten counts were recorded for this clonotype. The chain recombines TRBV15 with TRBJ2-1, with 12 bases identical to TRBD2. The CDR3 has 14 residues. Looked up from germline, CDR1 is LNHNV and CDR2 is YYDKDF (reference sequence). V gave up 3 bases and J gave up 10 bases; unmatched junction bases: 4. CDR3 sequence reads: CATSSGLAGREQFF. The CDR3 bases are TGTGCCACCAGCAGCGGACTAGCGGGGCGGGAGCAGTTCTTC.

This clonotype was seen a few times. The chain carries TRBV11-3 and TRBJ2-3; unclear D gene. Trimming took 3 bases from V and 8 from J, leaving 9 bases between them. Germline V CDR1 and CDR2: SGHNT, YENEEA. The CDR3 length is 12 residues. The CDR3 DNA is TGTGCCAGCAGCTTGGTGACCGGTACGCAGTATTTT. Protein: CASSLVTGTQYF.

CDR3 loop: CASSYSDSHQPQHF. Here the CDR3 DNA reads TGTGCCAGCAGTTACTCGGACAGTCATCAGCCCCAGCATTTT. The V gene is TRBV6-2 or TRBV6-3, the J gene TRBJ1-5, with D possibly matching TRBD1 (6 bases). The V and J ends lost 0 bases and 5 bases respectively, with 8 bases between them. Germline V CDR1 and CDR2: MNHEY, SVGEGT. CDR3 size: 14 residues.

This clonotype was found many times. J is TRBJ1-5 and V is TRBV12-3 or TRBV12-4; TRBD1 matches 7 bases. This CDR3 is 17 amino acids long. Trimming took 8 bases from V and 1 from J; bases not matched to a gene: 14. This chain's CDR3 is CASGSGGGTASNQPQHF. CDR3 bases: TGTGCCAGCGGATCAGGGGGAGGGACAGCGAGCAATCAGCCCCAGCATTTT.

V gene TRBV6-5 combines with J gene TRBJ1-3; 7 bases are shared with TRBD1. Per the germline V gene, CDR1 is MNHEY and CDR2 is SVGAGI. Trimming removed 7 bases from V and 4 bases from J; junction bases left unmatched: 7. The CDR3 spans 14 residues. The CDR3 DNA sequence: TGTGCCAGCACTATTGGGACAGTCGGAAACACCATATATTTT. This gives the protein CASTIGTVGNTIYF.

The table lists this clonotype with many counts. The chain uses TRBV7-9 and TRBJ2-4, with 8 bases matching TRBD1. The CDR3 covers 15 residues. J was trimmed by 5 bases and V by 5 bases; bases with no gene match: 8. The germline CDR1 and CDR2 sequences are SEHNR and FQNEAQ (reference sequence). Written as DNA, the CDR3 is TGTGCCAGCAGCACCAGGGACAGGTTCGAAAACATTCAGTACTTC. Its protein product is CASSTRDRFENIQYF.

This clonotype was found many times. CDR3 region: CASSAGAGANVLTF. Written as DNA, the CDR3 is TGCGCCAGCAGTGCAGGGGCTGGGGCCAACGTCCTGACTTTC. The V call is TRBV5-1, the J call TRBJ2-6; the D gene is possibly TRBD1 (6 bases). This CDR3 contains 14 residues. CDR1 is SGHRS, CDR2 YFSETQ, per germline. The ends were cut back, 5 bases at V and 2 bases at J, with 8 bases in the middle.

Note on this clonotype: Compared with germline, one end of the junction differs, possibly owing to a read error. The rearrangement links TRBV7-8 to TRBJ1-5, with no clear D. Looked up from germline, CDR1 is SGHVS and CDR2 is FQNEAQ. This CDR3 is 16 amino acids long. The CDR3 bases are TGTGCCAACAGCTTAGTGGCCAGTTATAGCAATCAGCCCCAGCATTTT. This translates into CANSLVASYSNQPQHF.